These T cell receptor beta chains were read from a single sample in a study of OX40 agonist ivuxolimab in advanced cancers. Profiling relied on immunoSEQ multiplex PCR, and the TCRdb table lists in-frame clones only, not all of them. The sample consists of 75,000 to 90,000 clones, approximately 92% of them appearing once. The sequences come from CD4+ or CD8+ T cells sorted from blood, collected in a trial of the OX40 agonist ivuxolimab. The receptors were gathered from an adult with an advanced solid tumor such as melanoma, head and neck, liver or kidney cancer. Each CDR3 is given with its conserved first and last residue. The order of the fields is D gene, CDR3 length, V gene, J gene, clone size, CDR3 protein, CDR3 DNA. D genes are given only for firm matches. A row's size may be missing; if present it is once, few, many or a size class.

.	13	TRBV27	TRBJ2-5	.	CASTTRSGETQYF	TGTGCCAGCACAACCCGATCGGGAGAGACCCAGTACTTC
.	16	TRBV5-8	TRBJ1-3	.	CASSLGDTISGNTIYF	TGTGCCAGCAGCTTGGGGGACACCATCTCTGGAAACACCATATATTTT
TRBD1	16	TRBV18	TRBJ2-1	.	CASSPPGTVGYNEQFF	TGTGCCAGCTCACCACCCGGGACAGTGGGCTACAATGAGCAGTTCTTC
.	13	TRBV6-1	TRBJ2-5	.	CASWFQVQETQYF	TGTGCCAGCTGGTTCCAGGTCCAAGAGACCCAGTACTTC
TRBD1	14	TRBV2	TRBJ1-2	.	CASSEQGASFGYTF	TGTGCCAGCAGTGAACAGGGGGCCTCCTTCGGCTACACCTTC
TRBD2	16	TRBV11-3	TRBJ2-1	.	CASSFTSGSSYNEQFF	TGTGCCAGCAGCTTTACTAGCGGGAGCTCCTACAATGAGCAGTTCTTC
TRBD1	14	TRBV19	TRBJ1-5	.	CASSTGAGNQPQHF	TGTGCCAGTAGCACAGGGGCGGGCAATCAGCCCCAGCATTTT
.	11	TRBV30	TRBJ1-2	few	CACSPRDGYTF	TGTGCCTGTTCCCCTAGAGATGGCTACACCTTC
.	14	TRBV30	TRBJ2-7	.	CAGRGTYSSYEQYF	TGTGCCGGACGCGGGACTTACAGCTCCTACGAGCAGTACTTC
.	13	TRBV11-2	TRBJ1-5	once	CASSLAENQPQHF	TGTGCCAGCAGCTTAGCCGAGAATCAGCCCCAGCATTTT
.	16	TRBV15	TRBJ1-1	.	CATSRLGVGVNTEAFF	TGTGCCACCAGCAGATTAGGAGTTGGGGTGAACACTGAAGCTTTCTTT
TRBD2	17	TRBV7-6	TRBJ2-5	once	CASSLGSGLAGGETQYF	TGTGCCAGCAGCTTAGGTTCGGGACTAGCGGGGGGGGAGACCCAGTACTTC
.	16	TRBV9	TRBJ2-1	.	CASSVAGGSSYNEQFF	TGTGCCAGCAGCGTAGCTGGGGGGAGCTCCTACAATGAGCAGTTCTTC
TRBD1	18	TRBV5-6	TRBJ2-2	.	CASSLVGQGFSNTGELFF	TGTGCCAGCAGCTTGGTGGGACAGGGCTTTTCGAACACCGGGGAGCTGTTTTTT
.	12	TRBV7-9	TRBJ2-1	.	CASSPPSERQFF	TGTGCCAGCAGCCCGCCGTCAGAGCGGCAGTTCTTC
.	14	TRBV6-1	TRBJ1-2	.	CASSETGRSYGYTF	TGTGCCAGCAGTGAAACCGGACGAAGCTATGGCTACACCTTC
.	15	TRBV7-9	TRBJ2-5	.	CASSRFLGAQETQYF	TGTGCCAGCAGCCGATTCCTAGGAGCACAAGAGACCCAGTACTTC
.	11	TRBV7-9	TRBJ1-3	.	CASSLNSAIYF	TGTGCCAGCAGCCTTAATAGCGCCATATATTTT
TRBD2	14	TRBV19	TRBJ2-3	.	CASSGLARTDTQYF	TGTGCCAGTAGTGGACTAGCGCGCACAGATACGCAGTATTTT
.	13	TRBV10-1	TRBJ2-7	.	CASSRQDSYEQYF	TGCGCCAGCAGTCGGCAGGACTCCTACGAGCAGTACTTC
TRBD1	14	TRBV6-5	TRBJ1-1	.	CASTQTGVITEAFF	TGTGCCAGCACCCAGACAGGGGTGATCACTGAAGCTTTCTTT
TRBD2	15	TRBV11-2	TRBJ2-1	.	CASSLLAGGPFEQFF	TGTGCCAGCAGCTTATTAGCGGGAGGGCCGTTTGAGCAGTTCTTC
.	12	TRBV2	TRBJ1-1	.	CASSYRNTEAFF	TGTGCCAGCAGTTACCGCAACACTGAAGCTTTCTTT
TRBD1	17	TRBV9	TRBJ2-2	.	CASSVTGTGVNTGELFF	TGTGCCAGCAGCGTCACCGGGACAGGGGTCAACACCGGGGAGCTGTTTTTT
.	15	TRBV21-1	TRBJ1-5	.	CASSTLLTGGLPQHF	TGTGCCAGCAGCACGTTACTAACAGGGGGACTGCCCCAGCATTTT
.	13	TRBV18	TRBJ2-2	.	CASSPTDTGELFF	TGTGCCAGCTCACCCACCGACACCGGGGAGCTGTTTTTT
.	14	TRBV5-6	TRBJ1-6	once	CASSYRGPSSPLHF	TGTGCCAGCAGCTACCGGGGTCCTAGTTCACCCCTCCACTTT
.	15	TRBV6-5	TRBJ1-1	.	CASSYRQVSNTEAFF	TGTGCCAGCAGTTATCGACAGGTATCTAACACTGAAGCTTTCTTT
.	15	TRBV11-2	TRBJ2-3	.	CASSLGGDSTDTQYF	TGTGCCAGCAGCTTAGGTGGGGACAGCACAGATACGCAGTATTTT
.	14	TRBV6-5	TRBJ2-1	.	CASSYSRQNNEQFF	TGTGCCAGCAGTTACTCGCGACAGAACAATGAGCAGTTCTTC
.	14	TRBV11-2	TRBJ2-3	.	CASSLDRASDTQYF	TGTGCCAGCAGCTTAGACAGGGCGTCAGATACGCAGTATTTT
.	14	TRBV7-6	TRBJ1-6	.	CASSLSQENSPLHF	TGTGCCAGCAGCTTATCCCAGGAGAATTCACCCCTCCACTTT
.	13	TRBV29-1	TRBJ2-5	.	CSVEVGAEETQYF	TGCAGCGTTGAAGTTGGGGCGGAAGAGACCCAGTACTTC
TRBD2	17	TRBV11-3	TRBJ2-1	.	CASSLRGLIAGHNEQFF	TGTGCCAGCAGTCTTAGAGGGTTGATAGCGGGACACAATGAGCAGTTCTTC
.	11	TRBV11-2	TRBJ2-7	once	CASSLTYEQYF	TGTGCCAGCAGCTTAACCTACGAGCAGTACTTC
TRBD1	16	TRBV6-1	TRBJ1-2	.	CASSESQGALVYGYTF	TGTGCCAGCAGTGAGTCCCAGGGGGCGCTTGTATATGGCTACACCTTC
TRBD1	15	TRBV6-5	TRBJ1-4	.	CASRKTGTVNEKLFF	TGTGCCAGCAGAAAAACCGGGACAGTGAATGAAAAACTGTTTTTT
.	13	TRBV6-5	TRBJ1-5	.	CASSRQSNQPQHF	TGTGCCAGCAGCAGACAAAGCAATCAGCCCCAGCATTTT
.	15	TRBV5-1	TRBJ2-3	.	CASSVSGVSTDTQYF	TGCGCCAGCAGCGTATCGGGGGTAAGCACAGATACGCAGTATTTT
.	12	TRBV2	TRBJ1-2	.	CASSGGYDGYTF	TGTGCCAGCAGTGGGGGGTACGATGGCTACACCTTC
TRBD1	15	TRBV18	TRBJ2-2	.	CASSPQQGADGELFF	TGTGCCAGCTCTCCCCAGCAGGGGGCTGACGGGGAGCTGTTTTTT
.	13	TRBV11-3	TRBJ1-1	.	CASSFGRFPEAFF	TGTGCCAGCAGCTTTGGCAGATTTCCTGAAGCTTTCTTT
.	14	TRBV30	TRBJ1-2	.	CAWSVDRTYYGYTF	TGTGCCTGGAGTGTAGACCGGACATACTATGGCTACACCTTC
.	14	TRBV19	TRBJ1-3	.	CASSQQGAGNTIYF	TGTGCCAGTAGTCAACAGGGCGCTGGAAACACCATATATTTT
TRBD1	15	TRBV10-2	TRBJ2-7	.	CASSESGQGAREQYF	TGCGCCAGCAGTGAGTCGGGACAGGGGGCGCGCGAGCAGTACTTC
TRBD2	14	TRBV7-8	TRBJ2-7	.	CASSGRDYLDEQYF	TGTGCCAGCAGCGGCCGGGACTATCTCGACGAGCAGTACTTC
.	11	TRBV10-1	TRBJ2-7	once	CARFARAEQYF	TGCGCCAGATTCGCCAGGGCCGAGCAGTACTTC
TRBD1	13	TRBV27	TRBJ1-4	.	CASSLGTAEKLFF	TGTGCCAGCAGTTTAGGGACAGCTGAAAAACTGTTTTTT
.	15	TRBV6-1	TRBJ1-4	.	CASRELRGTNEKLFF	TGTGCCAGCAGGGAGCTACGAGGAACTAATGAAAAACTGTTTTTT
TRBD1	13	TRBV6-1	TRBJ2-5	.	CASSRLKQGAQYF	TGTGCCAGCAGTCGGCTAAAACAGGGGGCCCAGTACTTC
.	18	TRBV6-4	TRBJ1-4	few	CASRRAAYPGATNEKLFF	TGTGCCAGCAGGAGGGCGGCCTATCCCGGTGCAACTAATGAAAAACTGTTTTTT
TRBD1	16	TRBV18	TRBJ2-3	.	CASSPAGTGGTDTQYF	TGTGCCAGCTCACCAGCCGGGACAGGGGGCACAGATACGCAGTATTTT
.	15	TRBV19	TRBJ1-5	.	CATHPQGGSNQPQHF	TGTGCCACCCACCCCCAGGGCGGAAGCAATCAGCCCCAGCATTTT
.	14	TRBV7-8	TRBJ1-2	.	CATSPRWGNYGYTF	TGTGCCACCTCCCCCCGGTGGGGAAACTATGGCTACACCTTC
.	17	TRBV5-6	TRBJ1-4	.	CASSLRFRRASNEKLFF	TGTGCCAGCAGCTTGCGGTTTCGGCGAGCATCTAATGAAAAACTGTTTTTT
.	16	TRBV19	TRBJ1-5	.	CASSPRTANSNQPQHF	TGTGCCAGTAGTCCTAGGACAGCAAATAGCAATCAGCCCCAGCATTTT
TRBD1	14	TRBV19	TRBJ2-7	.	CASRGPGQGYEQYF	TGTGCCAGTAGGGGGCCGGGACAGGGTTACGAGCAGTACTTC
TRBD1	13	TRBV11-2	TRBJ2-7	.	CASRRQGYYEQYF	TGTGCCAGCAGGAGACAGGGTTACTACGAGCAGTACTTC
.	12	TRBV5-1	TRBJ2-1	.	CASSLDLNEQFF	TGCGCCAGCAGCTTGGACCTTAATGAGCAGTTCTTC